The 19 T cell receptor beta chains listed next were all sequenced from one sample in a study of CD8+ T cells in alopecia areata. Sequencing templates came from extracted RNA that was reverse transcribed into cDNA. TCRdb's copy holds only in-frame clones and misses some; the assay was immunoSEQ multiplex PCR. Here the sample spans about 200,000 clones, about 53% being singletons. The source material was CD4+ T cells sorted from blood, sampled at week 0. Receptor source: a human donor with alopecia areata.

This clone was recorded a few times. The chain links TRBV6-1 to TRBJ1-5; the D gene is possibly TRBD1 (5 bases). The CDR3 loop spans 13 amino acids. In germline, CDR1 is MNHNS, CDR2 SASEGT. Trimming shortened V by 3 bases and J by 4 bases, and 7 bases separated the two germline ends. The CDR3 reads CASSDRGNQPQHF. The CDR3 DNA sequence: TGTGCCAGCAGTGATAGGGGTAATCAGCCCCAGCATTTT.

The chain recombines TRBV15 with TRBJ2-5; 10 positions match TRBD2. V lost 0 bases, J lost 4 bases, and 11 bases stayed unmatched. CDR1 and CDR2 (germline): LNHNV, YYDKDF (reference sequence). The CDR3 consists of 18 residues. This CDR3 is CATSRDFPSGRGRETQYF. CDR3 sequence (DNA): TGTGCCACCAGCAGAGATTTTCCGAGCGGGAGGGGACGAGAGACCCAGTACTTC.

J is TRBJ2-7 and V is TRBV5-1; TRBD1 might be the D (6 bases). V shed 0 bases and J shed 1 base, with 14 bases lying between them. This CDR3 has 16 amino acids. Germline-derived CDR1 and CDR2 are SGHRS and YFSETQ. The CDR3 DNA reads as TGCGCCAGCAGCTTGGGACCCGGGACAAAATCCTACGAGCAGTACTTC. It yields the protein CASSLGPGTKSYEQYF.

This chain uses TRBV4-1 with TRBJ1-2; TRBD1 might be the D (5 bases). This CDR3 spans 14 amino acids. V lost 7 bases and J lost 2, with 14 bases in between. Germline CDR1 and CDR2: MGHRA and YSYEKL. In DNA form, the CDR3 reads TGCGCCAGCACCCAGCAGGGAACGAACTATGGCTACACCTTC. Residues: CASTQQGTNYGYTF.

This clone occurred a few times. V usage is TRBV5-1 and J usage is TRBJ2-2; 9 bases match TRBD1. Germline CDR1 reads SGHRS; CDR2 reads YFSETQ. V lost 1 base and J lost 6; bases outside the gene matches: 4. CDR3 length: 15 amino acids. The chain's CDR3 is CASSLPGQGPGELFF. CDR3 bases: TGCGCCAGCAGCTTGCCGGGACAGGGCCCCGGGGAGCTGTTTTTT.

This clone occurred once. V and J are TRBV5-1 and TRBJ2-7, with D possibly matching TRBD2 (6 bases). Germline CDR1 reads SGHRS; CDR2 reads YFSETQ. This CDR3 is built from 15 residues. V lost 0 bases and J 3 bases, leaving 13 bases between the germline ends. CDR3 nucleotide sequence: TGCGCCAGCAGCTTGGACTCCGGGAGAGTCTACGAGCAGTACTTC. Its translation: CASSLDSGRVYEQYF.

CDR3: CSVEHTTGANEQYF. DNA of the CDR3: TGCAGCGTTGAACATACGACAGGGGCTAACGAGCAGTACTTC. The genes are TRBV29-1 and TRBJ2-7; 8 nucleotides line up with TRBD1. Germline lookup yields CDR1 SQVTM and CDR2 ANQGSEA. This CDR3 has 14 residues. V was pared by 2 bases and J by 5 bases, with 8 bases of the junction left unmatched.

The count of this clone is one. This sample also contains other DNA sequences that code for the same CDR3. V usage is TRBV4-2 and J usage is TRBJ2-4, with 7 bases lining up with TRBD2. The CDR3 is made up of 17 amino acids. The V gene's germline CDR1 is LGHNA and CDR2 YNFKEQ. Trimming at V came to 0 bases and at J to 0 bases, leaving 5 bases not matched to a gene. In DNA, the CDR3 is TGTGCCAGCAGCCAAGAAGCGGGGACCCTAGCCAAAAACATTCAGTACTTC. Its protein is CASSQEAGTLAKNIQYF.

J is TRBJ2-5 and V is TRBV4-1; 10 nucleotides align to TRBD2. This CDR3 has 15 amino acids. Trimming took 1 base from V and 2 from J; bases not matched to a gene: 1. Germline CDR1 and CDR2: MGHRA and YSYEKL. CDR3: CASSQGTSGQETQYF. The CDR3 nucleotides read TGCGCCAGCAGCCAAGGGACTAGCGGACAAGAGACCCAGTACTTC.

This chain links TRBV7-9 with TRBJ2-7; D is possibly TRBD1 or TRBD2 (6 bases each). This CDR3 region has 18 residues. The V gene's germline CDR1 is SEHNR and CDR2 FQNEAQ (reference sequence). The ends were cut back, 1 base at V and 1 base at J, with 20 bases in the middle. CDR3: CASSLVGGSSKESYEQYF. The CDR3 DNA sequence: TGTGCCAGCAGCTTAGTCGGGGGCTCGTCAAAGGAGTCCTACGAGCAGTACTTC.

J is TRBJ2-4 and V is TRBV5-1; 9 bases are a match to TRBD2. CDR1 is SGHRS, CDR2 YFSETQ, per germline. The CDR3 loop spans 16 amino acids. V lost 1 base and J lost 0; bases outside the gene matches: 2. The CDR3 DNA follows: TGCGCCAGCAGCTTGCGGACTAGCGAAGCCAAAAACATTCAGTACTTC. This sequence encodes CASSLRTSEAKNIQYF.

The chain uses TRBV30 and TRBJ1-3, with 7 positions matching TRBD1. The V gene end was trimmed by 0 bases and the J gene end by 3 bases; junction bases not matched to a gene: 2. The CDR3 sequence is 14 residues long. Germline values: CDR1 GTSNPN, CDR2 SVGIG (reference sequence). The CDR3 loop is CAWSVQGFGNTIYF. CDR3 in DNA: TGTGCCTGGAGTGTACAGGGGTTTGGAAACACCATATATTTT.

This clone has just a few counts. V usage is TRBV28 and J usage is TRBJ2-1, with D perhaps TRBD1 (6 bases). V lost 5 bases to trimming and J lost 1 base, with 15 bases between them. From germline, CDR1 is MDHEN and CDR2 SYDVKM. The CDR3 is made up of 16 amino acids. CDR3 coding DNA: TGTGCCAGCAGTCCCCAGGGGATATCATCCTACAATGAGCAGTTCTTC. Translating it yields CASSPQGISSYNEQFF.

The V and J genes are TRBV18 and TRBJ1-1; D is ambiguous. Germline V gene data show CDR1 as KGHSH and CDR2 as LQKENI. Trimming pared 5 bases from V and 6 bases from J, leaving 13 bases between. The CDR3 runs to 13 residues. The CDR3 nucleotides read TGTGCCAGCTCAGACACCCCTGGCGCTGAAGCTTTCTTT. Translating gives CASSDTPGAEAFF.

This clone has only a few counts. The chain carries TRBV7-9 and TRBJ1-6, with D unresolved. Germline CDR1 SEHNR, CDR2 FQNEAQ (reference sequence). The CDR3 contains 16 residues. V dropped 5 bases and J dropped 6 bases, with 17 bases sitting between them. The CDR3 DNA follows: TGTGCCAGCAGCGCCACCCGAGCGGATTTTAATTCACCCCTCCACTTT. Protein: CASSATRADFNSPLHF.

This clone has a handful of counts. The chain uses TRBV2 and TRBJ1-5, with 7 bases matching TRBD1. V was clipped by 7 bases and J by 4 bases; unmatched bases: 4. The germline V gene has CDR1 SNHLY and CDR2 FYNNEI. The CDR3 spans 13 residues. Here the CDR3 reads CASTDRENQPQHF. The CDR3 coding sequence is TGTGCCAGCACCGACAGGGAGAATCAGCCCCAGCATTTT.

This chain's CDR3 is CASSSRRGAPGEQYF. In DNA form, the CDR3 reads TGCGCCAGCAGTTCTCGAAGAGGGGCTCCGGGGGAGCAGTACTTC. This rearrangement joins TRBV10-1 to TRBJ2-7; D possibly uses TRBD1 or TRBD2 (5 bases each). The CDR3 is 15 amino acids. Germline V gene sequence: CDR1 WNHNN, CDR2 SYGVQD (reference sequence). Trimming removed 5 bases from V and 7 bases from J, with 21 bases in between.

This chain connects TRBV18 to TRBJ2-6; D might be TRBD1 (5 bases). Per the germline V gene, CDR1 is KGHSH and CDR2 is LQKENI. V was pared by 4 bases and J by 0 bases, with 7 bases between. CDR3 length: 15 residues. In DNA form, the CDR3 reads TGTGCCAGCTCACACAGGACCTCTGGGGCCAACGTCCTGACTTTC. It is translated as CASSHRTSGANVLTF. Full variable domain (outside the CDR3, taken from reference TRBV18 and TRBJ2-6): NAGVMQNPRHLVRRRGQEARLRCSPMKGHSHVYWYRQLPEEGLKFMVYLQKENIIDESGMPKERFSAEFPKEGPSILRIQQVVRGDSAAYFCASSHRTSGANVLTFGAGSRLTVL.

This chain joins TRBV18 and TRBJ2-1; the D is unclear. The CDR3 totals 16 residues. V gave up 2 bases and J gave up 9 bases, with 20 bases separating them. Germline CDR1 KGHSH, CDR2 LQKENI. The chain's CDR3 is CASSPSGTPVPGEQFF. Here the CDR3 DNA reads TGTGCCAGCTCACCAAGTGGAACACCGGTCCCGGGTGAGCAGTTCTTC.